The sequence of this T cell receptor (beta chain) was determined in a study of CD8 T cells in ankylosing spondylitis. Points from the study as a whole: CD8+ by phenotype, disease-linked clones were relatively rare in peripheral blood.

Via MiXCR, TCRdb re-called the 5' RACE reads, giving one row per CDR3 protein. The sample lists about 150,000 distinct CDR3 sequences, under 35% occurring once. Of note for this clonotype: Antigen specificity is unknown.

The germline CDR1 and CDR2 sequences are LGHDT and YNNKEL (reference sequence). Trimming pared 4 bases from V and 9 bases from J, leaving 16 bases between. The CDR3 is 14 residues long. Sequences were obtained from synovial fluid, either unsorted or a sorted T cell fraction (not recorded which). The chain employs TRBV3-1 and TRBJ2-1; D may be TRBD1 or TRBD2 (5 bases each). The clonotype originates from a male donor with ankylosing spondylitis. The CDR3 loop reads CASSRRVGVSEQFF. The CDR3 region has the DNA TGTGCCAGCAGCCGCCGAGTGGGGGTTTCTGAGCAGTTCTTC.